The entry below gives a single T cell receptor (beta chain) sequence along with its context. From germline, CDR1 is MNHEY and CDR2 SVGAGI. The CDR3 loop spans 13 amino acids. V lost 5 bases to trimming and J lost 7 bases, with 14 bases between them. The sample originates from a study of blood T cell repertoires in COVID-19. Study at large: The study drew acute and convalescent COVID-19 samples from the United States, Italy and Spain.

In the study's own analysis: It was from reference gene primer amplification that nucleated cell counts were estimated. Here immunoSEQ multiplex PCR was the method, and the copy in TCRdb shows in-frame clones only, minus some. V and J calls plus clone size are reproduced from that table; the DNA served to infer D and trimming. Of around 230,000 clones in the sample, about 79% are singletons; the top ten hold around 2%. J is TRBJ2-5 and V is TRBV6-5; possibly TRBD1 for D (7 bases). The receptor's source is a man aged 35-49 years who had recovered from COVID-19. The material sequenced was peripheral blood. The DNA for the CDR3 is TGTGCCAGCAGTATCCCCCAGGGGGGGACCCAGTACTTC. Its translation: CASSIPQGGTQYF.